This record looks at one T cell receptor beta chain sequence and its context. Its antigen is not identified. One end of the junction fails to match germline, which may point to a read error. The source of the sample is a study of T cells in Graves' hyperthyroidism and ophthalmopathy. The wider study: Sampling of peripheral blood happened at initial diagnosis, prior to any treatment.

Germline CDR1 DFQATT, CDR2 SNEGSKA (reference sequence). The CDR3 is 15 residues long. Amplified TCR beta CDR3 regions came from RNA transcripts. The HTBI primer set served for first-round RT-PCR of the TCR CDR3. TCRdb processed the multiplex PCR reads anew with MiXCR; each CDR3 protein has one entry. Of about 610,000 distinct CDR3 sequences listed, about 14% are singletons. The study's findings and limits: Before onset, by a median of 6.5 months, the model predicted ophthalmopathy.

The chain recombines TRBV20-1 with TRBJ2-5; 10 bases are a match to TRBD1. Sequencing was done on a sample of blood. The source is a woman between 40 and 50 years old with Graves' ophthalmopathy. The CDR3 region is CSARGDRGNQETQYF. The CDR3 nucleotides read TGCAGTGCGAGAGGGGACAGGGGAAACCAAGAGACCCAGTACTTC.